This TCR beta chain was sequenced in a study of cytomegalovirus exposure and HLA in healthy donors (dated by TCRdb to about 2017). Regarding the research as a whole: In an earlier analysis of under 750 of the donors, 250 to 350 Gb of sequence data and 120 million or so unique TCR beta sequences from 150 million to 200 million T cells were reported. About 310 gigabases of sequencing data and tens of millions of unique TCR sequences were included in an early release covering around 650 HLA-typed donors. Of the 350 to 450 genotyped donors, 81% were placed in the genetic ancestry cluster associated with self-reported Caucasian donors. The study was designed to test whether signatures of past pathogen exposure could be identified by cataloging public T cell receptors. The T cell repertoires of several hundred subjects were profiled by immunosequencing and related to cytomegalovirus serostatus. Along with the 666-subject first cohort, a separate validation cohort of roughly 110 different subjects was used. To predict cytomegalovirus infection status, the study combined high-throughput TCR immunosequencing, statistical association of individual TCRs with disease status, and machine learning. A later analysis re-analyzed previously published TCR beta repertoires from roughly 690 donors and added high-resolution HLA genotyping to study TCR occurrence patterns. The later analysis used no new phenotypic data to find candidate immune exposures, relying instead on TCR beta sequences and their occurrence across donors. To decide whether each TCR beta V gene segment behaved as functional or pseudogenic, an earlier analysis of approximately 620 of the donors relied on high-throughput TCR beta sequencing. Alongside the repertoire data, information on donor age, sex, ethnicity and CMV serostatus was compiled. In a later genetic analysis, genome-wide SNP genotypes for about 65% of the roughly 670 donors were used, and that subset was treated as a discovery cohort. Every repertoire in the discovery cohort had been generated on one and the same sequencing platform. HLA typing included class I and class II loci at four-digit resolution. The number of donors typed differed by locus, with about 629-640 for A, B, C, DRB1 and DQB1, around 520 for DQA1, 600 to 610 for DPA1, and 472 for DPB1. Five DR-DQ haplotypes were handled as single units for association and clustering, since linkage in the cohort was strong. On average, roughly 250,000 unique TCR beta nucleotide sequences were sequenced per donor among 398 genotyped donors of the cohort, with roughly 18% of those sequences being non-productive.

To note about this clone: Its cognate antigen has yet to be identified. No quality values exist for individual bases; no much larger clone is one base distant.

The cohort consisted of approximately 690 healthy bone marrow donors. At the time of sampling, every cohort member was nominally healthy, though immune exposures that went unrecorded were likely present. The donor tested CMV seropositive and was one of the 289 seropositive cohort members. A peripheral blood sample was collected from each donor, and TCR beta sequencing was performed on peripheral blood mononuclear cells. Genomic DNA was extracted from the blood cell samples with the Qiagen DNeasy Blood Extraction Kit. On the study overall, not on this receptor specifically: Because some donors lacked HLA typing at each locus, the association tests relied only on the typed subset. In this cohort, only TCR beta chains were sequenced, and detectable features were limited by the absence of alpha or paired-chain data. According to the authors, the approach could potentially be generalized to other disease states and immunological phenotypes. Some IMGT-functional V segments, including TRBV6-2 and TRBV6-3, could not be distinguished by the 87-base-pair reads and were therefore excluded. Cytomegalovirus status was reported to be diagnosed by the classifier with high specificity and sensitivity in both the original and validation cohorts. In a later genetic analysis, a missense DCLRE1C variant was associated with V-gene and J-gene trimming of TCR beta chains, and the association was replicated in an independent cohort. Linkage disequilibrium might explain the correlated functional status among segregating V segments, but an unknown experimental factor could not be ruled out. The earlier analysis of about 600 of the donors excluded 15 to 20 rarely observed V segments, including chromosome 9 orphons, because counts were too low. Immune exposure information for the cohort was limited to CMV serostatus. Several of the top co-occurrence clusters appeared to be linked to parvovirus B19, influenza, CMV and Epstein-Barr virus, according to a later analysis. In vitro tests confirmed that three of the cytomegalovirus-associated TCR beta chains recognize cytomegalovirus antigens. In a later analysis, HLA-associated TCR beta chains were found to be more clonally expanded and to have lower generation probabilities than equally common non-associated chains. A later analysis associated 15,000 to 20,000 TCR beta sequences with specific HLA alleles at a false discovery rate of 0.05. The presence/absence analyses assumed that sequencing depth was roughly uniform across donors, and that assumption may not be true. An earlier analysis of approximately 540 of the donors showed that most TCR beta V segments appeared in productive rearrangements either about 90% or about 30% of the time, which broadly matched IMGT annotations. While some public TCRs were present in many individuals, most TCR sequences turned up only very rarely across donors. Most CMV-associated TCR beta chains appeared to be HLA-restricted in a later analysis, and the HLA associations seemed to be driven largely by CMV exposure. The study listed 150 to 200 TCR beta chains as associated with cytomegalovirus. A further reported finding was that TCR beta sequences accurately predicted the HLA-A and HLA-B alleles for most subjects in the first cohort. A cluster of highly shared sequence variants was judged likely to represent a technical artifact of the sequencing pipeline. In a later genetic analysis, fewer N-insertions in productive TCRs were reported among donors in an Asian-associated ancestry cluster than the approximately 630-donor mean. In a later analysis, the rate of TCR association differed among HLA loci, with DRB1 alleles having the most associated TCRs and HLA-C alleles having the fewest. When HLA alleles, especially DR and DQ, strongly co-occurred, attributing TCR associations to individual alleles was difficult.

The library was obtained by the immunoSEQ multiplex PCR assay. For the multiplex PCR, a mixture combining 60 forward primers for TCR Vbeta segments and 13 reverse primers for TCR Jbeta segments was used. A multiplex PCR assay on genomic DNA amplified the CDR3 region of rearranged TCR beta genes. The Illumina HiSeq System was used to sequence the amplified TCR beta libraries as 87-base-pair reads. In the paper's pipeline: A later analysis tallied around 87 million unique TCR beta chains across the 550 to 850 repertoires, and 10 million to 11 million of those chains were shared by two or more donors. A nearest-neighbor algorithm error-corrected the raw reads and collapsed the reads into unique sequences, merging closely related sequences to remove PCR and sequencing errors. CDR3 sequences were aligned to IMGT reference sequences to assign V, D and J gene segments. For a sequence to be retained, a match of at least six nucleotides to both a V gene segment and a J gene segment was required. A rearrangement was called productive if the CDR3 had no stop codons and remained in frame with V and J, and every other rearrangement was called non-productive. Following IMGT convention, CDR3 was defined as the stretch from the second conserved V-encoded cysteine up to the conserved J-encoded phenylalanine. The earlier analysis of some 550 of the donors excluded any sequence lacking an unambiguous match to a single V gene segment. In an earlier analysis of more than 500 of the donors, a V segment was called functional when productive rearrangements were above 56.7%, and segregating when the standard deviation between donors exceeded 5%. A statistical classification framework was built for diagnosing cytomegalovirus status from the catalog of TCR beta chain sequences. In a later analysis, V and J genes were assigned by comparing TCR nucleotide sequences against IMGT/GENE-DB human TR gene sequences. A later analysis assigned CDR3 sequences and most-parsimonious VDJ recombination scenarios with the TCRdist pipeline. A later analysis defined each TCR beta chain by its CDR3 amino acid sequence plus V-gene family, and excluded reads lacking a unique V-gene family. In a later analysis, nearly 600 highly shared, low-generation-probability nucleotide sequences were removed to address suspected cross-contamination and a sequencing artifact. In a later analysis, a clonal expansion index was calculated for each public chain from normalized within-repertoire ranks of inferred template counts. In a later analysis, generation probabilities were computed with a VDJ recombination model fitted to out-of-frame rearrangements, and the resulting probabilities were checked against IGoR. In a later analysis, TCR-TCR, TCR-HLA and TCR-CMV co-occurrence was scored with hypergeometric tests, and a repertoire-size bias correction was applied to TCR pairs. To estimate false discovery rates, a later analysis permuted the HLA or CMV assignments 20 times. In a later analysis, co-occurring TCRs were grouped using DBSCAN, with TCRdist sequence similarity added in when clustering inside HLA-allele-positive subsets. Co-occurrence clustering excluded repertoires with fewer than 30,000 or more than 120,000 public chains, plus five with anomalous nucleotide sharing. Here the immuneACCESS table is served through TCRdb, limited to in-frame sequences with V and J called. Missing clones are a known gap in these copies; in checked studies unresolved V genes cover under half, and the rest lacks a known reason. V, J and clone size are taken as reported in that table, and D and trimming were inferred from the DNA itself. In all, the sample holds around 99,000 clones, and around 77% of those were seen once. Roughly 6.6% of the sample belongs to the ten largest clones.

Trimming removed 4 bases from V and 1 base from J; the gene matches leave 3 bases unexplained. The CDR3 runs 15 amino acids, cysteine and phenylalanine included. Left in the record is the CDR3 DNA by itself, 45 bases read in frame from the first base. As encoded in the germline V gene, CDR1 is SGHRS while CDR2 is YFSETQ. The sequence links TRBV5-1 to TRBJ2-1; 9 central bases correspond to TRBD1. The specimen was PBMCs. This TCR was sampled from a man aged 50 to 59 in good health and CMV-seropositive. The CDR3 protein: CASSLGTGSYNEQFF. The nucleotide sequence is TGCGCCAGCAGCCTAGGGACAGGGTCCTACAATGAGCAGTTCTTC. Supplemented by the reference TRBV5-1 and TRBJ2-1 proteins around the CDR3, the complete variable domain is KAGVTQTPRYLIKTRGQQVTLSCSPISGHRSVSWYQQTPGQGLQFLFEYFSETQRNKGNFPGRFSGRQFSNSRSEMNVSTLELGDSALYLCASSLGTGSYNEQFFGPGTRLTVL.